A selection of T cell receptor beta chains follows, all from one sample in a study of blood T cell repertoires in COVID-19. The method was immunoSEQ multiplex PCR; TCRdb's version includes in-frame clones alone and lacks a portion of them. The repertoire includes around 100,000 clones, just under 80% of them detected once, and roughly 29% sits in the top ten. Specimen: peripheral blood. These receptors all come from a man aged 70 or older with active or convalescent COVID-19. The conserved cysteine and the conserved F or W are not part of the CDR3 here.

j_call | v_call | cdr3_aa
TRBJ2-1 | TRBV24-1 | ATSAPGQGAWNEQF
TRBJ2-5 | TRBV12-5 | ASGSDRAGGETQY
TRBJ2-7 | TRBV4-3 | ASSQDQGTGTYEQY
TRBJ2-1 | TRBV19 | ASSIGTSAGSEQF
TRBJ2-7 | TRBV21-1 | ASSNISGSGSSYEQY
TRBJ1-6 | TRBV4-2 | ASSQEVDRGNSPLH
TRBJ2-1 | TRBV18 | ASSPIGGWEQF
TRBJ2-1 | TRBV3-1/TRBV3-2 | ASSEQLAGAYNEQF
TRBJ2-1 | TRBV5-5 | ASSSLAGELYEQF
TRBJ1-2 | TRBV23-1 | ASSLTGTENYGYT
TRBJ1-1 | TRBV27 | ASSSGVRSEAF
TRBJ2-1 | TRBV11-2 | ASSLVGSALYNEQF
TRBJ2-3 | TRBV5-1 | ASSSGLAGTTDTQY
TRBJ2-3 | TRBV24-1 | ATSEPSWTSGSPADTQY
TRBJ2-1 | TRBV7-2 | ASSSGLPWNEQF
TRBJ2-5 | TRBV7-2 | ASSLGLAGLQETQY
- | TRBV7-2 | ASSLGSGVGGQETQY
TRBJ1-2 | TRBV18 | ASSPAGQNYGYT
TRBJ2-4 | TRBV5-5 | ASSRLALAENIQY
TRBJ2-6 | TRBV7-3 | ASSFSGSGANVLT
TRBJ1-6 | TRBV5-1 | ASSLRDSANSPLH
TRBJ2-7 | TRBV3-1/TRBV3-2 | ASSQDGDYRYEQY
TRBJ1-5 | TRBV19 | ASSISGNQPQH
TRBJ2-1 | TRBV12-2 | ASRLDEAGDRDNEQF
TRBJ2-1 | TRBV2 | ASSLGTSRYNEQF
TRBJ1-2 | TRBV9 | ASSVDGPGGADGYT
TRBJ2-5 | TRBV9 | ASSFRTGVRETQY
TRBJ1-1 | TRBV19 | ASSIRRDSYQAF
TRBJ1-3 | TRBV5-5 | ASSPSALSGPGNTIY
TRBJ1-1 | TRBV5-5 | ASSRGQGGTEAF
TRBJ2-3 | TRBV11-2 | ASSFRTSGNTDTQY
TRBJ1-1 | TRBV19 | ASSTGMNTEAF
TRBJ2-1 | TRBV2 | ASSEDRGENNEQF
TRBJ1-2 | TRBV9 | ASSVVDSGYGYT
TRBJ2-3 | TRBV9 | ASSVSSGITTDTQY
TRBJ1-3 | TRBV7-2 | ASSLSPWTAGNTIY
TRBJ2-7 | TRBV19 | ASSIRDSRYEQY
TRBJ2-1 | TRBV6-5 | ASSKSYYNEQF
TRBJ2-5 | TRBV28 | ASSPLREQETQY
TRBJ1-1 | TRBV30 | AWSAQGIEAF
TRBJ2-7 | TRBV6-2/TRBV6-3 | ASSYYRDSIYEQY
TRBJ1-2 | TRBV29-1 | SVEGPTSTNYGYT
TRBJ2-2 | TRBV3-1/TRBV3-2 | ASSPTTGLRGELF
TRBJ1-3 | TRBV6-5 | ASSSQEYSGNTIY
TRBJ1-1 | TRBV5-1 | ASRMALNTEAF